The clone carrying this TCR beta chain was observed a few times. Its antigen is still unknown. This record comes from a study of shared clonotypes between healthy human individuals. Study-wide context: The study drew on a couple of women and three men aged 18 to 49 as donors. Study-level results: Naive CD4 clonotypes overlapped across a handful of donors at about 5.3%. Owing to a small donor count, the genetic and exposure-history diversity represented was limited. Compared with memory subsets, naive subsets generally had larger estimated richness.

The repertoire was sequenced with immunoSEQ multiplex PCR; TCRdb's copy has only in-frame clones and lacks some. This sample yields 2 million to 3 million clones, of which 80% to 95% are seen a single time; roughly 0.39% belongs to the top ten. CDR1 is SGDLS and CDR2 is YYNGEE in the germline V gene. V lost 6 bases, J lost 7 bases, and 10 bases lay in between. The CDR3 is made up of 12 amino acids. This clonotype was sampled from a man between 18 and 35 years old in good health. Some clones in this sample may be carry-over from other donors' samples. This chain uses TRBV9 with TRBJ2-2, with D tentatively TRBD1 (5 bases). Sequencing used naive CD4+ T cells from PBMCs. Subset defined: CD45RA+ positively selected. The CDR3 coding sequence is TGTGCCAGCACCAGGGCTAACGGGGAGCTGTTTTTT. Its translation is CASTRANGELFF.